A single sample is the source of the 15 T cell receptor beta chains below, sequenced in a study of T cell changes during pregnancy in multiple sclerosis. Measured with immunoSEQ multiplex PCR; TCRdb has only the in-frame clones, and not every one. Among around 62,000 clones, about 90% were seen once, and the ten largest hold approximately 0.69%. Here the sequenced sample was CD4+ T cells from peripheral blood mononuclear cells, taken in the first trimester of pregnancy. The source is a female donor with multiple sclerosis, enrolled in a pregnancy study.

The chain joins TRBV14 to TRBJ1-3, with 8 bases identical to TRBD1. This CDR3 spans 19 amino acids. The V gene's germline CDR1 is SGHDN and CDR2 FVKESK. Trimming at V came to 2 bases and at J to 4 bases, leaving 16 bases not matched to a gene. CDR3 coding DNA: TGTGCCAGCAGCCAACGCCGCGGCGGGGCAGGGGGCGCAGGAAACACCATATATTTT. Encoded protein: CASSQRRGGAGGAGNTIYF.

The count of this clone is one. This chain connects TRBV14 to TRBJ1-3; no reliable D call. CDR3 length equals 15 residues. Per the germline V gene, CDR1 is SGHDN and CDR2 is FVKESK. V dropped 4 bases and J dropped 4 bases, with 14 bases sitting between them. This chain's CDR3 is CASSPIGTGGNTIYF. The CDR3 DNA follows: TGTGCCAGCAGCCCTATAGGCACGGGAGGAAACACCATATATTTT.

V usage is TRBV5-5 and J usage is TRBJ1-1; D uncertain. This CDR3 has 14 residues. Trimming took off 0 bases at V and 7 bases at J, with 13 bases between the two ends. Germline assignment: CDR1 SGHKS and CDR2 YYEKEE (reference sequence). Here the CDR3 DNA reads TGTGCCAGCAGCTTGGTCGGAGGTACCGTTGAAGCTTTCTTT. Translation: CASSLVGGTVEAFF.

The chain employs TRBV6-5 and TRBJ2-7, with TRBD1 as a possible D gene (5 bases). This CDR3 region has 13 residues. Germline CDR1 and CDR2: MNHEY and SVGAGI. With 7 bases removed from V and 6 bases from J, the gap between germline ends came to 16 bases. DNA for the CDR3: TGTGCCAGCATGGGGCATCCGAAGGGCGAGCAGTACTTC. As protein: CASMGHPKGEQYF.

The CDR3 loop reads CASSLEEGGRETQYF. As DNA, the CDR3 is TGCGCCAGCAGCTTGGAGGAGGGGGGGCGAGAGACCCAGTACTTC. V and J are TRBV5-1 and TRBJ2-5; D is perhaps TRBD2 (7 bases). The CDR3 has 15 residues. The V gene lost 0 bases and the J gene lost 4 bases, with 13 bases spanning the gap. In germline, CDR1 is SGHRS, CDR2 YFSETQ.

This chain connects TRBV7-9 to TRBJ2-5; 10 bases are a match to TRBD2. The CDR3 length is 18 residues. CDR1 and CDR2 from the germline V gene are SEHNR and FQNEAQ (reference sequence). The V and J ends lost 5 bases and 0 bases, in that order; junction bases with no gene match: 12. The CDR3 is CASSLGVAGGPYQETQYF. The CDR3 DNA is TGTGCCAGCAGCCTGGGGGTAGCGGGGGGCCCGTACCAAGAGACCCAGTACTTC.

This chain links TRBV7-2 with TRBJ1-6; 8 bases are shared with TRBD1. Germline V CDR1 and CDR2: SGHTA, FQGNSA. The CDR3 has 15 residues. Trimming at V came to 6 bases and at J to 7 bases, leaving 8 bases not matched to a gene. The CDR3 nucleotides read TGTGCCAGCAGTCCTGACAGGGGAGCGAATTCACCCCTCCACTTT. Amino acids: CASSPDRGANSPLHF.

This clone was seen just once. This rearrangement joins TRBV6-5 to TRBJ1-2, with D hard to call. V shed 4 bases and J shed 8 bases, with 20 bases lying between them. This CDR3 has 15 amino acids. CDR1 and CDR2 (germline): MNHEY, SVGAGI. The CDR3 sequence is CASSLTQSMATGYTF. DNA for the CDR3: TGTGCCAGCAGTTTGACACAATCTATGGCTACCGGCTACACCTTC.

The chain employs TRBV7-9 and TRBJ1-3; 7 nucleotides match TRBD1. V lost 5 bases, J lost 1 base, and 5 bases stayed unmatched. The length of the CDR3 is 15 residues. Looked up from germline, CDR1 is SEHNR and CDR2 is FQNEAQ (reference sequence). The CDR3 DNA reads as TGTGCCAGCAGCCCCGGGACAGCTTCTGGAAACACCATATATTTT. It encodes CASSPGTASGNTIYF.

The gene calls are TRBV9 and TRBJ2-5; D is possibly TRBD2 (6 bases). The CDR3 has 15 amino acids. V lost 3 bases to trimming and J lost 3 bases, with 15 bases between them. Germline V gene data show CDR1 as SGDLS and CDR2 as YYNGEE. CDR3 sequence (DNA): TGTGCCAGCAGCGGGGGGGTTGGGGTGGAAGAGACCCAGTACTTC. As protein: CASSGGVGVEETQYF.

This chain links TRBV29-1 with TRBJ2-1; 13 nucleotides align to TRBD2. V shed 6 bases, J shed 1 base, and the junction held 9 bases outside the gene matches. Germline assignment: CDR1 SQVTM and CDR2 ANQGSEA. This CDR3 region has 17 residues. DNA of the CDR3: TGCAGCGTATCCGCACTAGCGGGGGGGTCTTCCTACAATGAGCAGTTCTTC. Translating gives CSVSALAGGSSYNEQFF.

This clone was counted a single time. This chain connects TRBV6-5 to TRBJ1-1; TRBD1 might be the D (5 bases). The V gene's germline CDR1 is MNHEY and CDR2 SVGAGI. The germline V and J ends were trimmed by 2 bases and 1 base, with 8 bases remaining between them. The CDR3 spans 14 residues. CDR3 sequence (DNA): TGTGCCAGCAGTTACGACAGACCGAACACTGAAGCTTTCTTT. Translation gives CASSYDRPNTEAFF.

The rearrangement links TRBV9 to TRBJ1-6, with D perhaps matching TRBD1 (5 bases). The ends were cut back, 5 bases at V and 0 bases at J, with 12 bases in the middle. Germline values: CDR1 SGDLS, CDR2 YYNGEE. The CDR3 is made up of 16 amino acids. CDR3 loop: CASRGVRGSYNSPLHF. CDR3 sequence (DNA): TGTGCCAGCAGAGGAGTAAGGGGCTCCTATAATTCACCCCTCCACTTT.

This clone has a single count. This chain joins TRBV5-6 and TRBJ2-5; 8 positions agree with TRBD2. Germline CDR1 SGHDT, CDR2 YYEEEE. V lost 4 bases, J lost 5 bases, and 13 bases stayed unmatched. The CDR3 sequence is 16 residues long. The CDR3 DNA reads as TGTGCCAGCAGCCCCTTGGGGAGAGCGGGGGAGGAGACCCAGTACTTC. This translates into CASSPLGRAGEETQYF.

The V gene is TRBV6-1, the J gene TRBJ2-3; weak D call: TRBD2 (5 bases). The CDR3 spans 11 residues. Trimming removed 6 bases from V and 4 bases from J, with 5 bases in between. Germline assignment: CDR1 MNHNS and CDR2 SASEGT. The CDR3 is CASREADTQYF. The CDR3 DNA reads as TGTGCCAGCAGGGAGGCAGATACGCAGTATTTT.